This T cell receptor beta chain stems from a study of blood T cell repertoires in COVID-19. At the level of the study: Acute and convalescent COVID-19 samples came from the United States, Italy and Spain.

This CDR3 is 15 amino acids long. The germline V gene has CDR1 MNHGY and CDR2 SVAAGI. With 3 bases clipped from V and 2 bases from J, the junction kept 5 bases outside the gene matches. The repertoire was sequenced with immunoSEQ multiplex PCR; TCRdb's copy has only in-frame clones and lacks some. The sample lists 150,000 or so clones, roughly 80% occurring once. This receptor was obtained from a woman aged 45-59 years with active or convalescent COVID-19. Specimen: peripheral blood. This chain uses TRBV6-9 with TRBJ1-1, with 8 positions matching TRBD1. CDR3 sequence reads: CASSYYRGTNTEAFF. CDR3 in DNA: TGTGCCAGCAGTTACTACAGGGGGACAAACACTGAAGCTTTCTTT.